The 24 T cell receptor beta chains given below trace back to one sample, sequenced in a study of blood T cell repertoires in COVID-19. Libraries were prepared by immunoSEQ multiplex PCR; TCRdb keeps only in-frame clonotypes and omits some of them. The data contain about 170,000 clones, about 88% of them singletons. The sample comprised peripheral blood. The receptors come from a woman at least 80 years old with COVID-19, enrolled during active disease.

The chain joins TRBV19 to TRBJ2-5; D might be TRBD1 (5 bases). Germline assignment: CDR1 LNHDA and CDR2 SQIVND (reference sequence). The CDR3 extends over 12 amino acids. The V end was cut by 6 bases, the J end by 5 bases, with 10 bases between. DNA for the CDR3: TGTGCCAGTAGGGGGCCTAAGGAGACCCAGTACTTC. It encodes CASRGPKETQYF.

J is TRBJ2-1 and V is TRBV27; 8 bases are a match to TRBD1. Germline values: CDR1 MNHEY, CDR2 SMNVEV (reference sequence). The CDR3 contains 14 residues. The V and J ends lost 2 bases and 4 bases, in that order; junction bases with no gene match: 1. The CDR3 region is CASSLDRGYNEQFF. The CDR3 bases are TGTGCCAGCAGTTTAGACAGGGGTTACAATGAGCAGTTCTTC.

V gene TRBV14 combines with J gene TRBJ2-7; 10 positions agree with TRBD2. The ends lost 8 bases at V and 2 bases at J; junction bases unmatched: 6. The CDR3 runs 14 residues. Germline V CDR1 and CDR2: SGHDN, FVKESK. CDR3 amino acids: CASQIAGGPYEQYF. The CDR3 DNA follows: TGTGCCAGCCAAATAGCGGGAGGCCCCTACGAGCAGTACTTC.

The rearrangement joins TRBV2 to TRBJ2-5, with 12 bases aligning to TRBD2. This CDR3 spans 16 amino acids. Germline values: CDR1 SNHLY, CDR2 FYNNEI. J was trimmed by 5 bases and V by 6 bases; bases with no gene match: 10. The CDR3 sequence: CASRALAGGPRETQYF. The DNA for the CDR3 is TGTGCCAGCAGGGCCCTAGCGGGAGGGCCGAGGGAGACCCAGTACTTC.

This chain uses TRBV5-6 with TRBJ2-5; D is ambiguous. CDR3 length equals 14 residues. V shed 2 bases and J shed 3 bases, with 11 bases lying between them. CDR1 is SGHDT and CDR2 is YYEEEE in the germline V gene. The CDR3 nucleotides read TGTGCCAGCAGCTTCGGTCCGTTAAAAGAGACCCAGTACTTC. This codes for CASSFGPLKETQYF.

The gene calls are TRBV4-3 and TRBJ2-1; perhaps TRBD2 as D (6 bases). Germline assignment: CDR1 LGHNA and CDR2 YSLEER. This CDR3 contains 16 residues. The V and J ends lost 0 bases and 6 bases respectively, with 15 bases between them. CDR3 sequence: CASSQEASETFNEQFF. DNA for the CDR3: TGCGCCAGCAGCCAAGAGGCTAGCGAGACGTTCAATGAGCAGTTCTTC.

This sequence joins TRBV6-2 or TRBV6-3 and TRBJ2-7, with TRBD2 identical over 11 bases. The CDR3 spans 13 residues. V was pared by 4 bases and J by 4 bases, with 0 bases of the junction left unmatched. Looked up from germline, CDR1 is MNHEY and CDR2 is SVGEGT. The CDR3 sequence: CASSWTSGYEQYF. The CDR3 DNA follows: TGTGCCAGCAGTTGGACTAGCGGGTACGAGCAGTACTTC.

CDR3 amino acids: CASSRTGWDSPLHF. Here the CDR3 DNA reads TGTGCCAGCAGTAGGACAGGCTGGGATTCACCCCTCCACTTT. The chain employs TRBV5-5 and TRBJ1-6; TRBD1 matches at 7 bases. The CDR3 sequence is 14 residues long. The germline V gene encodes CDR1 SGHKS and CDR2 YYEKEE (reference sequence). Trimming took 5 bases from V and 8 from J; bases not matched to a gene: 7.

V is TRBV2 and J is TRBJ2-3, with 8 bases that match TRBD2. The CDR3 consists of 16 residues. The V gene's germline CDR1 is SNHLY and CDR2 FYNNEI. Trimming removed 4 bases from V and 3 bases from J; junction bases left unmatched: 9. The DNA for the CDR3 is TGTGCCAGCAGTGGAGGACTAGCCCATTTGACAGATACGCAGTATTTT. It translates to CASSGGLAHLTDTQYF.

The CDR3 protein is CASSQKTTFGEQYF. Here the CDR3 DNA reads TGTGCCAGCAGTCAAAAGACTACCTTCGGCGAGCAGTACTTC. This chain links TRBV6-5 with TRBJ2-7; TRBD2 is a possible D gene (5 bases). V lost 5 bases to trimming and J lost 6 bases, with 17 bases between them. There are 14 residues in the CDR3. Germline V gene lookup returns CDR1 MNHEY and CDR2 SVGAGI.

The rearrangement uses TRBV28 and TRBJ2-5; TRBD1 is a possible D gene (5 bases). Germline CDR1 reads MDHEN; CDR2 reads SYDVKM. The CDR3 runs to 16 residues. V lost 8 bases and J lost 7, with 26 bases in between. CDR3 in DNA: TGTGCCAGCGAACCAGAGAAGGGCAGGGCCCCGGGGACCCAGTACTTC. Its protein is CASEPEKGRAPGTQYF.

This clone was seen more than once but under ten times. J is TRBJ1-1 and V is TRBV9; D gene uncertain. Germline V gene data show CDR1 as SGDLS and CDR2 as YYNGEE. This CDR3 is 13 amino acids long. V was pared by 1 base and J by 4 bases, with 8 bases between. The CDR3 sequence is CASSVTVLTEAFF. CDR3 DNA sequence: TGTGCCAGCAGCGTAACAGTGCTCACTGAAGCTTTCTTT.

The CDR3 DNA reads as TGTGCCAGCAGCGTAAAGCAGGGGGCTTTAGAGACCCAGTACTTC. The encoded protein is CASSVKQGALETQYF. V usage is TRBV9 and J usage is TRBJ2-5; TRBD1 matches 8 bases. This CDR3 is 15 amino acids long. V lost 1 base, J lost 4 bases, and 6 bases stayed unmatched. Germline V gives CDR1 SGDLS, CDR2 YYNGEE. Based on the CDR3 plus reference TRBV9 and TRBJ2-5, the full variable domain is DSGVTQTPKHLITATGQRVTLRCSPRSGDLSVYWYQQSLDQGLQFLIQYYNGEERAKGNILERFSAQQFPDLHSELNLSSLELGDSALYFCASSVKQGALETQYFGPGTRLLVL.

The V gene is TRBV4-3, the J gene TRBJ1-6; weak D call: TRBD1 (6 bases). V lost 3 bases and J 7 bases, leaving 13 bases between the germline ends. The CDR3 length is 15 residues. Germline CDR1 reads LGHNA; CDR2 reads YSLEER. The chain's CDR3 is CASSHLDSENSPLHF. CDR3 nucleotides: TGCGCCAGCAGCCACCTGGACAGCGAGAATTCACCCCTCCACTTT.

The chain employs TRBV7-9 and TRBJ1-2, with 9 bases matching TRBD1. The CDR3 totals 15 residues. CDR1 is SEHNR, CDR2 FQNEAQ, per germline (reference sequence). The V segment lost 3 bases and the J segment 2 bases; nucleotides outside the gene matches: 4. DNA for the CDR3: TGTGCCAGCAGCTTCGGACAGGGGACGAACTATGGCTACACCTTC. Protein: CASSFGQGTNYGYTF. The entire variable domain, with the rest obtained from reference TRBV7-9 and TRBJ1-2, is as follows: DTGVSQNPRHKITKRGQNVTFRCDPISEHNRLYWYRQTLGQGPEFLTYFQNEAQLEKSRLLSDRFSAERPKGSFSTLEIQRTEQGDSAMYLCASSFGQGTNYGYTFGSGTRLTVV.

This clone was picked up a small number of times. The gene calls are TRBV7-6 and TRBJ2-3, with TRBD2 matching 8 bases. The length of the CDR3 is 16 residues. The junction had 2 bases not matched to a gene; V was cut back by 0 bases and J by 0 bases. Germline V lookup: CDR1 SGHVS, CDR2 FNYEAQ. CDR3 nucleotide sequence: TGTGCCAGCAGCTTAGCCCCTAGCGGGAGCACAGATACGCAGTATTTT. Its protein product is CASSLAPSGSTDTQYF.

The J gene is TRBJ1-1, the V gene TRBV7-6, with TRBD1 matching over 7 bases. V shed 4 bases, J shed 4 bases, and the junction held 9 bases outside the gene matches. The CDR3 has 15 residues. From germline, CDR1 is SGHVS and CDR2 FNYEAQ. The DNA of the CDR3 is TGTGCCAGCAGCTCATTTACAGGGGAGCGCACTGAAGCTTTCTTT. This translates into CASSSFTGERTEAFF. Using reference TRBV7-6 and TRBJ1-1 for the parts outside the CDR3, the full variable domain is GAGVSQSPRYKVTKRGQDVALRCDPISGHVSLYWYRQALGQGPEFLTYFNYEAQQDKSGLPNDRFSAERPEGSISTLTIQRTEQRDSAMYRCASSSFTGERTEAFFGQGTRLTVV.

The chain links TRBV2 to TRBJ1-2; 7 bases are shared with TRBD1. V gave up 2 bases and J gave up 4 bases; unmatched junction bases: 7. The CDR3 consists of 15 residues. Per germline, CDR1 SNHLY and CDR2 FYNNEI. As DNA, the CDR3 is TGTGCCAGCAGTGAAAACACACAGGGGAGCTATGGCTACACCTTC. This codes for CASSENTQGSYGYTF.

The chain is built from TRBV29-1 and TRBJ2-7; TRBD1 matches at 8 bases. The CDR3 has 13 amino acids. Per the germline V gene, CDR1 is SQVTM and CDR2 is ANQGSEA. V trimming: 7 bases; J trimming: 5 bases; junction bases outside the gene matches: 10. The CDR3 spells CSAASHRGNEQYF. Written as DNA, the CDR3 is TGCAGCGCCGCATCCCACAGGGGGAACGAGCAGTACTTC.

The chain employs TRBV29-1 and TRBJ1-2; no firm D call. The germline CDR1 and CDR2 sequences are SQVTM and ANQGSEA. The length of the CDR3 is 12 residues. Trimming shortened V by 5 bases and J by 0 bases, and 7 bases separated the two germline ends. In nucleotides, the CDR3 is TGCAGCGTTACCGACACTAACTATGGCTACACCTTC. Protein: CSVTDTNYGYTF.

The CDR3 coding sequence is TGTGCCAGCTCACCTAGCGGGAGCTCCTACGAGCAGTACTTC. The encoded protein is CASSPSGSSYEQYF. This sequence joins TRBV18 and TRBJ2-7; 9 bases are shared with TRBD2. With 3 bases clipped from V and 0 bases from J, the junction kept 0 bases outside the gene matches. In germline, CDR1 is KGHSH, CDR2 LQKENI. CDR3 length: 14 residues.

The chain links TRBV7-2 to TRBJ2-7; D is possibly TRBD2 (5 bases). Germline CDR1 reads SGHTA; CDR2 reads FQGNSA. The CDR3 extends over 13 amino acids. With 3 bases removed from V and 4 bases from J, the gap between germline ends came to 10 bases. CDR3 coding DNA: TGTGCCAGCAGCTTGGGAAGGACTTACGAGCAGTACTTC. Protein sequence: CASSLGRTYEQYF.

This chain joins TRBV28 and TRBJ1-5; TRBD1 matches at 7 bases. CDR1 is MDHEN and CDR2 is SYDVKM in the germline V gene. The ends lost 3 bases at V and 0 bases at J; junction bases unmatched: 8. This CDR3 spans 17 amino acids. The chain's CDR3 is CASSLEGAQYSNQPQHF. The DNA for the CDR3 is TGTGCCAGCAGTTTGGAGGGGGCTCAATATAGCAATCAGCCCCAGCATTTT.

The chain carries TRBV6-6 and TRBJ2-7, with a weak D call TRBD1 (6 bases). The germline V and J ends were trimmed by 10 bases and 3 bases, with 16 bases remaining between them. Germline CDR1 and CDR2: MNHNY and SVGAGI (reference sequence). This CDR3 comprises 13 residues. CDR3 protein: CATCSHRDYEQYF. In DNA form, the CDR3 reads TGTGCCACCTGTTCCCACAGGGACTACGAGCAGTACTTC.